The clone carrying this T cell receptor beta chain was counted at least ten times. The antigen is unknown. Germline V gene data show CDR1 as KGHDR and CDR2 as SFDVKD. Deletions cut 3 bases from V and 4 bases from J, with 9 bases between. The CDR3 length is 14 residues. TCRdb reprocessed the RT-PCR reads via MiXCR and lists one record per CDR3 protein. The sample lists about 650,000 distinct CDR3 sequences, around 15% occurring once. The record originates from a study of response to subunit inactivated influenza vaccine. General study points: The study's authors posited that every seasonal influenza vaccination enlists few new T cells.

This rearrangement joins TRBV24-1 to TRBJ1-5; maybe TRBD1 (6 bases). The sequenced sample was PBMCs from blood, obtained less than 15 days before vaccination. This receptor was obtained from a man aged 45-65 years who received an inactivated influenza vaccine. CDR3 residues: CATSDGTWNQPQHF. CDR3 sequence (DNA): TGTGCCACCAGTGATGGGACATGGAATCAGCCCCAGCATTTT.